The rows below give T cell receptor beta chains drawn from one sample of a study of shared clonotypes between healthy human individuals. Method: immunoSEQ multiplex PCR; TCRdb's copy keeps in-frame clones and lacks some. The sample holds around 480,000 clones, 60% to 80% seen once. Sequencing input: PBMCs. These receptors were obtained from a woman in her thirties or forties in good health. Some clones in this sample may be carry-over from other donors' samples. Both conserved end residues are part of each CDR3. A D gene is named only where the DNA matches it firmly. The size field is filled for only some rows; it gives once, few, many or a size class.

DNA: TGCGCCAGCAGCCAAGGGGTAGACAGTGAGCAGTTCTTC; CDR3: CASSQGVDSEQFF; size: few; V: TRBV4-3; length: 13; D: -; J: TRBJ2-1
DNA: TGTGCCAGCAGCCCGGGACTGGGGGACACTGAAGCTTTCTTT; CDR3: CASSPGLGDTEAFF; size: -; V: TRBV4-2; length: 14; D: -; J: TRBJ1-1
DNA: TGCGCCAGCAGCCGACTTGGTAGCGGGGAGCTGTTTTTT; CDR3: CASSRLGSGELFF; size: -; V: TRBV10-1; length: 13; D: -; J: TRBJ2-2
DNA: TGCGCCAGCAGCGATGTTCGGGCTAGCGGGAACAATGAGCAGTTCTTC; CDR3: CASSDVRASGNNEQFF; size: -; V: TRBV4-3; length: 16; D: TRBD2; J: TRBJ2-1
DNA: TGCGCCAGCCAACTAGTTTTGAACACCGGGGAGCTGTTTTTT; CDR3: CASQLVLNTGELFF; size: -; V: TRBV10-2; length: 14; D: -; J: TRBJ2-2
DNA: TGTGCCAGCAGCCCTTTTGGGGGGAGCTCCTACAATGAGCAGTTCTTC; CDR3: CASSPFGGSSYNEQFF; size: -; V: TRBV14; length: 16; D: -; J: TRBJ2-1
DNA: TGTGCCAGCAGTTACCGGCTAGCGGGAGTGATCCACGAGCAGTACTTC; CDR3: CASSYRLAGVIHEQYF; size: -; V: TRBV6-5; length: 16; D: TRBD2; J: TRBJ2-7
DNA: TGTGCCACCTCGGACAGCTCCTACGAGCAGTACTTC; CDR3: CATSDSSYEQYF; size: -; V: TRBV28; length: 12; D: -; J: TRBJ2-7
DNA: TGTGCCAGCAGCTCCCGTGGACTTTACGAGCAGTACTTC; CDR3: CASSSRGLYEQYF; size: -; V: TRBV7-2; length: 13; D: -; J: TRBJ2-7
DNA: TGTGCCAGCGTCAGGGAGATCTTCAATCAGCCCCAGCATTTT; CDR3: CASVREIFNQPQHF; size: -; V: TRBV28; length: 14; D: -; J: TRBJ1-5
DNA: TGCGCCAGCAGCGAAGACGGTGGCAATCAGCCCCAGCATTTT; CDR3: CASSEDGGNQPQHF; size: -; V: TRBV5-1; length: 14; D: -; J: TRBJ1-5
DNA: TGTGCCAGTAGAGAAGGAGCTTCGAACACCGGGGAGCTGTTTTTT; CDR3: CASREGASNTGELFF; size: many; V: TRBV19; length: 15; D: -; J: TRBJ2-2
DNA: TGTGCCAGCAGCTTAGATCGGGCTAGCGGCAATGAGCAGTTCTTC; CDR3: CASSLDRASGNEQFF; size: many; V: TRBV11-2; length: 15; D: TRBD2; J: TRBJ2-1
DNA: TGTGCCAGCAGCTTATTTGTGGGACAGGTAAATCAGCCCCAGCATTTT; CDR3: CASSLFVGQVNQPQHF; size: -; V: TRBV7-2; length: 16; D: TRBD1; J: TRBJ1-5
DNA: TGTGCCTGGAGTGTTGGGACAGGGAAGATGAACACTGAAGCTTTCTTT; CDR3: CAWSVGTGKMNTEAFF; size: few; V: TRBV30; length: 16; D: TRBD1; J: TRBJ1-1